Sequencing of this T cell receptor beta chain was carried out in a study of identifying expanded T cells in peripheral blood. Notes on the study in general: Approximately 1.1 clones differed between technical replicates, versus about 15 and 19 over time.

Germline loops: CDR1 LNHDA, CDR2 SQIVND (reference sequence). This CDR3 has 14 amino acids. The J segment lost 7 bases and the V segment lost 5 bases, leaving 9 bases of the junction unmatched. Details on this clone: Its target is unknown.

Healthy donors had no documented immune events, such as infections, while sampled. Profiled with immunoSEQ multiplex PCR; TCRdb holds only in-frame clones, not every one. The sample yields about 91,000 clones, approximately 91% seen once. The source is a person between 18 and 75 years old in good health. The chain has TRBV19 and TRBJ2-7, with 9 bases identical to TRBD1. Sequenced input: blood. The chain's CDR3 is CASSVTGTGREQYF. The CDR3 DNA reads TGTGCCAGTAGTGTGACCGGGACAGGGCGTGAGCAGTACTTC.